This TCR beta chain is from a study of CD8 T cells in ankylosing spondylitis. Study-level points and caveats: Past studies reported some motif variants in reactive arthritis synovial fluid and blood. Seemingly characteristic of ankylosing spondylitis blood was a TCR beta motif consisting of about 8 highly homologous variants.

CDR1 and CDR2 (germline): SGHAT, FQNNGV. CDR3 length equals 15 residues. V dropped 3 bases and J dropped 6 bases, with 15 bases sitting between them. With molecular barcodes, quantitative 5'-RACE was used to make the TCR beta libraries. TCRdb passed the 5' RACE reads through MiXCR, listing each CDR3 protein once. The sample records 470,000 or so distinct CDR3 sequences, about 24% being singletons. Remarks on this clonotype: Its antigen is not identified.

The TCR was taken from a male donor with ankylosing spondylitis. Sequenced sample: blood, either unsorted or a sorted T cell fraction (not recorded which). The rearrangement links TRBV11-2 to TRBJ2-1; D may be TRBD1 (6 bases). For the CDR3, the DNA is TGTGCCAGCAGCTTTCGGGAAGACAGGCGCAATGAGCAGTTCTTC. This encodes CASSFREDRRNEQFF.